The 6 T cell receptor beta chains presented below share a single source sample, sequenced in a study of T-cell memory formation after mild COVID-19. One entry per CDR3 protein, called by TCRdb with MiXCR from the 5' RACE reads. This sample has 95,000 to 110,000 distinct CDR3 sequences, with approximately 15% found just once. Sequenced material: PBMCs or a T cell subset sorted from them (not recorded which). Receptor source: a man aged 18 to 30 who had mild COVID-19 (a few samples of this study predate the infection). Cell type and time point are not known.

This chain links TRBV4-2 with TRBJ2-7; the D gene could be TRBD1 or TRBD2 (6 bases each). Per germline, CDR1 LGHNA and CDR2 YNFKEQ. This CDR3 contains 17 residues. V lost 2 bases to trimming and J lost 5 bases, with 22 bases between them. CDR3 in amino acids: CASSQREDLEGGHEQYF. CDR3 DNA: TGTGCCAGCAGCCAAAGGGAGGATCTAGAGGGGGGCCACGAGCAGTACTTC.

There are many counts of this clonotype. The chain joins TRBV12-3 or TRBV12-4 to TRBJ2-5; 7 bases align to TRBD1. The CDR3 covers 16 residues. J was trimmed by 2 bases and V by 2 bases; bases with no gene match: 8. CDR3 DNA sequence: TGTGCCAGCAGTTTATTCATTAGGGACAGACAAGAGACCCAGTACTTC. This sequence encodes CASSLFIRDRQETQYF.

This clonotype was counted once. The chain recombines TRBV7-9 with TRBJ2-4; 8 positions agree with TRBD1. Germline CDR1 reads SEHNR; CDR2 reads FQNEAQ (reference sequence). The junction had 5 bases not matched to a gene; V was cut back by 4 bases and J by 6 bases. This CDR3 is built from 14 residues. CDR3 sequence: CASSSQGERNIQYF. The CDR3 bases are TGTGCCAGCAGCTCACAGGGGGAACGAAACATTCAGTACTTC.

The gene calls are TRBV7-6 and TRBJ2-1, with 9 bases matching TRBD2. CDR1 and CDR2 from the germline V gene are SGHVS and FNYEAQ. The CDR3 extends over 18 amino acids. V gave up 3 bases and J gave up 3 bases; unmatched junction bases: 12. The CDR3: CASSLGLALGASYNEQFF. CDR3 coding DNA: TGTGCCAGCAGCTTGGGACTAGCTCTGGGGGCTAGCTACAATGAGCAGTTCTTC. The whole variable domain, filled in from reference TRBV7-6 and TRBJ2-1, reads GAGVSQSPRYKVTKRGQDVALRCDPISGHVSLYWYRQALGQGPEFLTYFNYEAQQDKSGLPNDRFSAERPEGSISTLTIQRTEQRDSAMYRCASSLGLALGASYNEQFFGPGTRLTVL.

Only a few counts were recorded for this clonotype. The rearrangement links TRBV4-2 to TRBJ2-1; the D is unclear. Looked up from germline, CDR1 is LGHNA and CDR2 is YNFKEQ. The CDR3 is made up of 17 amino acids. Trimming pared 0 bases from V and 4 bases from J, leaving 16 bases between. This CDR3 reads CASSQEEWSSSYNEQFF. Here the CDR3 DNA reads TGTGCCAGCAGCCAAGAAGAGTGGTCCTCCTCATACAATGAGCAGTTCTTC.

At least ten counts were recorded for this clonotype. The chain carries TRBV5-1 and TRBJ2-2, with no clear D. From germline, CDR1 is SGHRS and CDR2 YFSETQ. Trimming took off 7 bases at V and 0 bases at J, with 4 bases between the two ends. This CDR3 is built from 12 residues. CDR3 amino acids: CASRPNTGELFF. CDR3 DNA sequence: TGCGCCAGCCGGCCGAACACCGGGGAGCTGTTTTTT.